Listed here are 17 T cell receptor beta chains from one sample, sequenced in a study of Ad26.COV2.S vaccination and SARS-CoV-2 variants. The treatment denotes: roughly 20 received Ad26.COV2.S at low or high dose, single or two shots; roughly five received placebo; per-sample allocation not given. Collection of the samples took place on day 63 after the first injection of vaccine or placebo. Some clones are missing from TCRdb's copy, which holds only in-frame ones; the method was immunoSEQ multiplex PCR. The sample includes about 500,000 clones, roughly 87% of them seen just once. Specimen: peripheral blood, collected in a trial of Ad26.COV2.S vaccine versus placebo. These receptor sequences come from a person aged 18-65 years who received the Ad26.COV2.S COVID-19 vaccine or a placebo.

Remarks on this clone: Different DNA sequences within this sample yield the same CDR3. V gene TRBV30 combines with J gene TRBJ1-1, with D unclear. The germline gives CDR1 GTSNPN, CDR2 SVGIG (reference sequence). The V end was cut by 0 bases, the J end by 2 bases, with 4 bases between. The CDR3 is 12 amino acids. This CDR3 reads CAWSVGNTEAFF. CDR3 coding DNA: TGTGCCTGGAGTGTTGGAAACACTGAAGCTTTCTTT.

This chain joins TRBV20-1 and TRBJ1-2; D gene uncertain. V lost 6 bases to trimming and J lost 2 bases, with 7 bases between them. The CDR3 consists of 11 residues. Germline V CDR1 and CDR2: DFQATT, SNEGSKA (reference sequence). CDR3 sequence (DNA): TGCAGTGCCGCGGGGAACTATGGCTACACCTTC. It codes for CSAAGNYGYTF.

This clone was observed a single time. V gene TRBV30 combines with J gene TRBJ2-3, with D tentatively TRBD1 or TRBD2 (5 bases each). The CDR3 is 14 residues long. Deletions cut 2 bases from V and 4 bases from J, with 13 bases between. Looked up from germline, CDR1 is GTSNPN and CDR2 is SVGIG (reference sequence). The DNA of the CDR3 is TGTGCCTGGAGTATCGGGGCTGGCGCAGATACGCAGTATTTT. Translating it yields CAWSIGAGADTQYF.

The V call is TRBV28, the J call TRBJ2-7; D might be TRBD2 (5 bases). CDR3 size: 14 residues. In germline, CDR1 is MDHEN, CDR2 SYDVKM. Trimming pared 3 bases from V and 0 bases from J, leaving 9 bases between. This chain's CDR3 is CASSFAGSSYEQYF. CDR3 coding DNA: TGTGCCAGCAGTTTCGCTGGGAGCTCCTACGAGCAGTACTTC. The entire variable domain, with the rest obtained from reference TRBV28 and TRBJ2-7, is as follows: DVKVTQSSRYLVKRTGEKVFLECVQDMDHENMFWYRQDPGLGLRLIYFSYDVKMKEKGDIPEGYSVSREKKERFSLILESASTNQTSMYLCASSFAGSSYEQYFGPGTRLTVT.

The chain couples TRBV6-5 to TRBJ2-1; 9 positions match TRBD2. This CDR3 has 16 residues. In germline, CDR1 is MNHEY, CDR2 SVGAGI. After removal of 0 bases from V and 13 bases from J, the junction contained 13 bases not matched to a gene. This chain's CDR3 is CASSYSIWASAGGQFF. The CDR3 region has the DNA TGTGCCAGCAGTTACTCGATCTGGGCCTCAGCGGGGGGACAGTTCTTC.

This chain uses TRBV5-1 with TRBJ2-3; no definite D call. The V end was cut by 5 bases, the J end by 2 bases, with 9 bases between. Germline CDR1 is SGHRS and CDR2 is YFSETQ. CDR3 length equals 13 residues. The CDR3 loop is CASSLDPTDTQYF. CDR3 nucleotides: TGCGCCAGCAGTCTGGACCCCACAGATACGCAGTATTTT.

This clone showed up just once. This rearrangement joins TRBV18 to TRBJ2-3; no reliable D call. Germline loops: CDR1 KGHSH, CDR2 LQKENI. The CDR3 is made up of 16 amino acids. Trimming stripped 0 bases from V and 2 bases from J, with 12 bases between. CDR3 sequence: CASSPPVRQSTDTQYF. The CDR3 DNA follows: TGTGCCAGCTCACCACCGGTCAGGCAATCCACAGATACGCAGTATTTT.

This sequence joins TRBV6-5 and TRBJ1-3, with D maybe TRBD1 (5 bases). V lost 2 bases, J lost 0 bases, and 11 bases lay in between. The germline CDR1 and CDR2 sequences are MNHEY and SVGAGI. The CDR3 is 16 amino acids. Here the CDR3 reads CASSYAGLGSGNTIYF. The CDR3 nucleotides are TGTGCCAGCAGTTACGCAGGGTTGGGCTCTGGAAACACCATATATTTT.

This sequence joins TRBV6-5 and TRBJ2-7; D possibly corresponds to TRBD1 (5 bases). The germline V gene has CDR1 MNHEY and CDR2 SVGAGI. There are 14 residues in the CDR3. V lost 2 bases to trimming and J lost 2 bases, with 10 bases between them. CDR3 protein: CASSYGHGPYEQYF. The CDR3 DNA reads as TGTGCCAGCAGTTACGGACACGGCCCCTACGAGCAGTACTTC.

The chain joins TRBV7-8 to TRBJ2-5; 7 positions agree with TRBD2. After removal of 1 base from V and 1 base from J, the junction contained 12 bases not matched to a gene. Germline CDR1 and CDR2: SGHVS and FQNEAQ. This CDR3 region has 18 residues. CDR3 amino acids: CASSLGPEGGPTQETQYF. The CDR3 nucleotides read TGTGCCAGCAGCTTAGGCCCCGAGGGAGGGCCCACCCAAGAGACCCAGTACTTC.

The chain couples TRBV6-1 to TRBJ1-1; D not resolved. Germline loops: CDR1 MNHNS, CDR2 SASEGT. The CDR3 is 14 amino acids. The V and J ends lost 6 bases and 2 bases respectively, with 13 bases between them. For the CDR3, the DNA is TGTGCCAGCAGGTTGCGCAGCTCAAACACTGAAGCTTTCTTT. The encoded protein is CASRLRSSNTEAFF.

The V gene is TRBV6-5, the J gene TRBJ2-1, with TRBD1 identical over 9 bases. This CDR3 comprises 14 residues. The trim removed 7 bases at V and 11 bases at J, leaving 12 bases unmatched. CDR1 and CDR2 from the germline V gene are MNHEY and SVGAGI. The CDR3 nucleotides are TGTGCCAGCACCGATAGGGGGACAGGGCTTAAGCAGTTCTTC. Translated: CASTDRGTGLKQFF.

This chain links TRBV4-2 with TRBJ2-7, with 10 bases aligning to TRBD2. This CDR3 region has 15 residues. With V trimmed by 4 bases and J by 1 base, 4 bases remained unmatched. The germline gives CDR1 LGHNA, CDR2 YNFKEQ. The CDR3 here is CASSRGLAESYEQYF. DNA of the CDR3: TGTGCCAGCAGCCGAGGACTAGCGGAATCCTACGAGCAGTACTTC.

This clone was seen just once. The chain employs TRBV24-1 and TRBJ2-6; the D is unclear. The CDR3 is made up of 13 amino acids. Trimming removed 7 bases from V and 0 bases from J, with 3 bases in between. The germline gives CDR1 KGHDR, CDR2 SFDVKD. The CDR3 is CATRGSGANVLTF. DNA for the CDR3: TGTGCCACCAGGGGCTCTGGGGCCAACGTCCTGACTTTC.

The genes are TRBV5-1 and TRBJ2-1; D is unclear. CDR3 length: 14 residues. Germline V gene lookup returns CDR1 SGHRS and CDR2 YFSETQ. The ends were cut back, 0 bases at V and 5 bases at J, with 9 bases in the middle. CDR3 bases: TGCGCCAGCAGCTTGGAAAGGACCGACAATGAGCAGTTCTTC. This codes for CASSLERTDNEQFF.

The J gene is TRBJ2-1, the V gene TRBV11-3; 8 positions match TRBD1. CDR1 is SGHNT and CDR2 is YENEEA in the germline V gene. The length of the CDR3 is 14 residues. V was pared by 4 bases and J by 6 bases, with 5 bases of the junction left unmatched. The CDR3 spells CASSSGTGFNEQFF. The CDR3 nucleotides are TGTGCCAGCAGCTCCGGGACAGGTTTCAATGAGCAGTTCTTC.

V is TRBV9 and J is TRBJ2-3; 9 positions match TRBD2. Germline V gives CDR1 SGDLS, CDR2 YYNGEE. Trimming took 6 bases from V and 1 from J; bases not matched to a gene: 6. CDR3 length: 15 amino acids. The CDR3 bases are TGTGCCAGCAATTTAGCGGGAGTAGGCACAGATACGCAGTATTTT. Encoded protein: CASNLAGVGTDTQYF.